The 20 T cell receptor beta chains given below trace back to one sample, sequenced in a study of pediatric ulcerative colitis. Repertoires were generated with immunoSEQ multiplex PCR, while TCRdb's copy carries only in-frame clones and drops some. The table records 15,000 to 20,000 clones, more than 75% of them present only once. Rectal tissue came from one to two pinch biopsies taken at colonoscopy. Sequencing was performed on gut tissue. These TCRs come from a boy younger than 18 who was a control in a study of pediatric ulcerative colitis.

The V and J genes are TRBV30 and TRBJ2-7, with D unresolved. Germline V gene lookup returns CDR1 GTSNPN and CDR2 SVGIG (reference sequence). V was trimmed by 3 bases and J by 5 bases, leaving 14 bases between them. The CDR3 is 13 residues long. DNA of the CDR3: TGTGCCTGGAGCTTTTCAAGGGTCCACGAGCAGTACTTC. It is translated as CAWSFSRVHEQYF.

The chain combines TRBV20-1 with TRBJ2-3, with 7 nucleotides matching TRBD2. V lost 6 bases and J lost 6; bases outside the gene matches: 3. The CDR3 length is 11 residues. CDR1 is DFQATT, CDR2 SNEGSKA, per germline (reference sequence). CDR3 in DNA: TGCAGTGCGGAGCGGGGTGATACGCAGTATTTT. Its translation: CSAERGDTQYF.

The rearrangement joins TRBV13 to TRBJ2-3; TRBD2 aligns across 14 bases. Germline CDR1 reads PRHDT; CDR2 reads FYEKMQ (reference sequence). The CDR3 is made up of 16 amino acids. The trim removed 5 bases at V and 6 bases at J, leaving 7 bases unmatched. The CDR3 loop reads CASSETSGGAFDTQYF. The CDR3 nucleotides are TGTGCCAGCAGCGAGACTAGCGGGGGGGCGTTTGATACGCAGTATTTT.

V gene TRBV5-4 combines with J gene TRBJ2-3; 12 positions agree with TRBD2. CDR3 length: 16 residues. In germline, CDR1 is SGHNT, CDR2 YYREEE (reference sequence). J was trimmed by 1 base and V by 5 bases; bases with no gene match: 5. CDR3 residues: CASSSWTSGGTDTQYF. The CDR3 DNA reads TGTGCCAGCAGTTCCTGGACTAGCGGGGGCACAGATACGCAGTATTTT.

Written as DNA, the CDR3 is TGTGCCTGGAATCCGGGTACGGGTTCACCCCTCCACTTT. It specifies CAWNPGTGSPLHF. The rearrangement joins TRBV30 to TRBJ1-6; D not certain. Germline V gene lookup returns CDR1 GTSNPN and CDR2 SVGIG (reference sequence). CDR3 size: 13 residues. The V end was cut by 4 bases, the J end by 9 bases, with 13 bases between.

CDR3 bases: TGTGCCAGCAGTTACGGACAGGAAGCTTTCTTT. This gives the protein CASSYGQEAFF. The rearrangement uses TRBV6-5 and TRBJ1-1, with D perhaps matching TRBD1 (6 bases). The CDR3 has 11 residues. The V and J ends lost 2 bases and 8 bases respectively, with 6 bases between them. Per germline, CDR1 MNHEY and CDR2 SVGAGI.

The chain combines TRBV7-2 with TRBJ2-1; weak D call: TRBD2 (6 bases). CDR1 is SGHTA and CDR2 is FQGNSA in the germline V gene. The CDR3 has 15 residues. V gave up 1 base and J gave up 5 bases, with 12 bases separating them. CDR3 in amino acids: CASSLVAGSDNEQFF. CDR3 coding DNA: TGTGCCAGCAGCTTAGTGGCGGGGTCAGACAATGAGCAGTTCTTC.

This clone was detected a few times. The chain has TRBV27 and TRBJ1-2; no reliable D call. CDR1 is MNHEY and CDR2 is SMNVEV in the germline V gene (reference sequence). The CDR3 consists of 15 residues. The V and J ends lost 2 bases and 3 bases respectively, with 13 bases between them. The CDR3 DNA is TGTGCCAGCAGTTTAGTCCCGAGTAGGGACTATGGCTACACCTTC. Encoded protein: CASSLVPSRDYGYTF.

This CDR3 reads CASSDEPVGIYEQYF. The CDR3 coding sequence is TGTGCCAGCAGTGATGAGCCTGTGGGGATATACGAGCAGTACTTC. The chain carries TRBV6-1 and TRBJ2-7; D is unclear. Germline V gene data show CDR1 as MNHNS and CDR2 as SASEGT. V lost 3 bases and J 4 bases, leaving 16 bases between the germline ends. The CDR3 covers 15 residues.

The chain combines TRBV6-5 with TRBJ1-1, with D perhaps TRBD1 (5 bases). Looked up from germline, CDR1 is MNHEY and CDR2 is SVGAGI. Trimming removed 5 bases from V and 7 bases from J, with 8 bases in between. The CDR3 spans 11 residues. This chain's CDR3 is CASSKGLEAFF. CDR3 DNA: TGTGCCAGCAGTAAGGGGCTTGAAGCTTTCTTT.

The chain is built from TRBV18 and TRBJ1-3; 7 nucleotides match TRBD1. The V segment lost 0 bases and the J segment 1 base; nucleotides outside the gene matches: 0. The CDR3 covers 15 residues. Germline assignment: CDR1 KGHSH and CDR2 LQKENI. CDR3 region: CASSPPTGSGNTIYF. In DNA form, the CDR3 reads TGTGCCAGCTCACCACCGACAGGGTCTGGAAACACCATATATTTT.

This chain links TRBV5-6 with TRBJ1-1; D gene uncertain. This CDR3 is built from 11 residues. Germline values: CDR1 SGHDT, CDR2 YYEEEE. V was trimmed by 1 base and J by 3 bases, leaving 1 base between them. The CDR3 loop reads CASSLYTEAFF. The DNA of the CDR3 is TGTGCCAGCAGCTTGTACACTGAAGCTTTCTTT.

The chain is built from TRBV12-5 and TRBJ1-1, with no clear D. Germline CDR1 LGHNT, CDR2 FRNRAP. This CDR3 has 13 amino acids. V was shortened by 6 bases and J by 2 bases, with 10 bases between the two germline ends. The CDR3, as DNA: TGTGCTAGTGGACGCGGGGTTAACACTGAAGCTTTCTTT. Translating gives CASGRGVNTEAFF.

This chain links TRBV7-9 with TRBJ2-5; no clear D gene. The CDR3 has 13 residues. Trimming removed 5 bases at V and 4 bases at J, with 11 bases between. The germline CDR1 and CDR2 sequences are SEHNR and FQNEAQ (reference sequence). The CDR3 region has the DNA TGTGCCAGCAGCCGGAGTCCTCTAGAGACCCAGTACTTC. Its protein product is CASSRSPLETQYF.

The chain has TRBV11-2 and TRBJ2-7, with 10 bases that match TRBD1. This CDR3 comprises 14 residues. V trimming: 5 bases; J trimming: 6 bases; junction bases outside the gene matches: 7. Germline V CDR1 and CDR2: SGHAT, FQNNGV. The CDR3 DNA follows: TGTGCCAGCAGCCTCGGGACAGGGGAGACCGAGCAGTACTTC. This encodes CASSLGTGETEQYF.

This rearrangement joins TRBV27 to TRBJ2-2; a possible D gene is TRBD2 (7 bases). Trimming took 8 bases from V and 9 from J, leaving 16 bases between them. CDR1 is MNHEY and CDR2 is SMNVEV in the germline V gene (reference sequence). The CDR3 has 13 amino acids. CDR3 DNA: TGTGCCAGCTCTGGGGGGGCAGGGAGGGAGCTGTTTTTT. Translation gives CASSGGAGRELFF.

This chain connects TRBV6-5 to TRBJ1-3, with D perhaps TRBD1 (6 bases). V lost 5 bases, J lost 2 bases, and 13 bases lay in between. Germline CDR1 and CDR2: MNHEY and SVGAGI. The CDR3 runs 15 residues. The CDR3 nucleotides are TGTGCCAGCAGTCCCGGGACAAAGGCTGGAAACACCATATATTTT. It codes for CASSPGTKAGNTIYF.

V is TRBV6-1 and J is TRBJ2-7, with D hard to call. Trimming left V 1 base short and J 4 bases short, with 2 bases between. The CDR3 runs 11 residues. Germline CDR1 reads MNHNS; CDR2 reads SASEGT. CDR3 amino acids: CASSEGYEQYF. The CDR3 region has the DNA TGTGCCAGCAGTGAAGGTTACGAGCAGTACTTC.

A word on this clone: Other DNA sequences from this sample encode an identical CDR3 as well. This chain joins TRBV7-2 and TRBJ2-7; D remains unclear. Germline-derived CDR1 and CDR2 are SGHTA and FQGNSA. Trimming stripped 6 bases from V and 3 bases from J, with 6 bases between. The CDR3 spans 11 residues. CDR3 region: CASSPYYEQYF. Written as DNA, the CDR3 is TGTGCCAGCAGTCCTTACTACGAGCAGTACTTC.

The chain joins TRBV2 to TRBJ1-4; 9 nucleotides agree with TRBD1. Trimming at V came to 8 bases and at J to 5 bases, leaving 6 bases not matched to a gene. This CDR3 has 14 amino acids. CDR1 SNHLY and CDR2 FYNNEI come from the germline V gene. The DNA for the CDR3 is TGTGCCAGCGGCCACAGGGGGCTGAATGAAAAACTGTTTTTT. The encoded protein is CASGHRGLNEKLFF.